The clone carrying this TCR beta chain turned up a few times. Its antigen is still unknown. This record comes from a study of response to subunit inactivated influenza vaccine. General study points: Authors suggested each seasonal flu vaccination may recruit only limited numbers of new T cells.

From the RT-PCR reads, TCRdb called clonotypes with MiXCR, one entry per CDR3 protein. Altogether roughly 760,000 distinct CDR3 sequences are present, 20% to 25% being singletons, with the ten largest covering more than 8.5%. CDR3 length: 12 amino acids. Germline CDR1 reads SQVTM; CDR2 reads ANQGSEA. Deletions cut 6 bases from V and 9 bases from J, with 15 bases between. The sequencing here drew on PBMCs from blood, taken 4 to 6 days after vaccination. The receptor was isolated from a man aged 45-60 years who received an inactivated influenza vaccine. V gene TRBV29-1 combines with J gene TRBJ2-1; the D call may be TRBD1 or TRBD2 (5 bases each). The chain's CDR3 is CSVPRGPSEQFF. CDR3 DNA: TGCAGCGTGCCCCGGGGCCCGTCTGAGCAGTTCTTC.